This TCR beta chain was profiled in a study of naive and memory T cell subsets. V was clipped by 7 bases and J by 4 bases, with 19 bases between them. In germline, CDR1 is SQVTM, CDR2 ANQGSEA. The CDR3 loop spans 14 amino acids. The beta constant-region primer was an equimolar mix of two oligonucleotides covering TRBC1 and TRBC2. TCRdb re-called the UMI-ligation and nested PCR reads with MiXCR, one entry per CDR3 protein. This sample carries around 40,000 distinct CDR3 sequences, 10% to 15% of them seen once, and the ten largest clones take roughly a fifth. The chain joins TRBV29-1 to TRBJ1-1, with D possibly being TRBD1 (5 bases). This clonotype was sampled from a human donor in good health. The sequenced material came from effector memory CD4+ T cells from blood. As to subset: effector memory, CD45RA- CD27-. In nucleotides, the CDR3 is TGCAGCGGGCGAATGGACATGAGGGGCACTGAAGCTTTCTTT. Translation: CSGRMDMRGTEAFF.